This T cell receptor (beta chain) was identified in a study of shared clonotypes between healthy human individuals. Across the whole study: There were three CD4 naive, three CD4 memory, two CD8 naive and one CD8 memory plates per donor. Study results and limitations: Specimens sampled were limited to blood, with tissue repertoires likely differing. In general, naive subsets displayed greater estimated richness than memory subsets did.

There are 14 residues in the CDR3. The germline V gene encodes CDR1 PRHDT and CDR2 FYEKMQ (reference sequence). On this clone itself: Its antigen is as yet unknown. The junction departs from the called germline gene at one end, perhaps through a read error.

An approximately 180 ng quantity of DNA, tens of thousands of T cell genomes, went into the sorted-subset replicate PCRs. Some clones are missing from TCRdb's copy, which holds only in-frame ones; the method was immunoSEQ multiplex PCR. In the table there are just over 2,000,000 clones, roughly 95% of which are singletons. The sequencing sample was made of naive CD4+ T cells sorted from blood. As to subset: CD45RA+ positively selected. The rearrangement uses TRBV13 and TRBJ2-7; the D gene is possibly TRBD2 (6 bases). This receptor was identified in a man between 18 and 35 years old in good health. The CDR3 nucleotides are TGTGCCAGCAGGTTAGCCGGGACTGCCTACGAGCAGTACTTC. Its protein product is CASRLAGTAYEQYF.